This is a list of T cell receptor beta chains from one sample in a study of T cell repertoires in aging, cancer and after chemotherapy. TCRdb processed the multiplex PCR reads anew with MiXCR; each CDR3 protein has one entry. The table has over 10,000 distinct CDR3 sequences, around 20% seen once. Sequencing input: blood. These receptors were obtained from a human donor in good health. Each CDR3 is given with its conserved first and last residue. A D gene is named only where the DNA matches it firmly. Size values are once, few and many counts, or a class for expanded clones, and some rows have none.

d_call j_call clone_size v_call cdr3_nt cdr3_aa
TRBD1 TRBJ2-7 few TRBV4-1 TGCGCCAGCAGCCAAGTCCCGGGACAGGCCTCCGAGCAGTACTTC CASSQVPGQASEQYF
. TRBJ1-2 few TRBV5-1 TGCGCCAGCAGCCCTGAGGTCCGGGATGGCTACACCTTC CASSPEVRDGYTF
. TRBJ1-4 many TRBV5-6 TGTGCCAGCAGCTTGTGGGGACCCTCGAAGAAACTGTTTTTT CASSLWGPSKKLFF
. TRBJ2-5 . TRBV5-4 TGTGCCAGCAGCTTAGGGGTTCTCCAAGAGACCCAGTACTTC CASSLGVLQETQYF
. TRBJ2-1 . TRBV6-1 TGTGCCAGCAGTGAAGAGGGGGGGGGTTCCTACAATGAGCAGTTCTTC CASSEEGGGSYNEQFF
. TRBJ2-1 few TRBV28 TGTGCCGGAGCGGACAGCTACAATGAGCAGTTCTTC CAGADSYNEQFF
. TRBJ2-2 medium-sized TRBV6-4 TGTGCCAGCAGAGAGGGTGGCGACACCGGGGAGCTGTTTTTT CASREGGDTGELFF
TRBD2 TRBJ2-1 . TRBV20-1 TGCAGTGCGCAACCGGGACTAGAGATGAACAATGAGCAGTTCTTC CSAQPGLEMNNEQFF
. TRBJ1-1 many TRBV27 TGTGCCAGCAGTTTTGACAGAAACACTGAAGCTTTCTTT CASSFDRNTEAFF
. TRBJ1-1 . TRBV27 TGTGCCAGCATTAACGGAGAAATGAACACTGAAGCTTCCTTT CASINGEMNTEASF
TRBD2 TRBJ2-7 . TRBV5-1 TGCGCCAGCAGCAGTAGCGGGGCGTCCTACGAGCAGTACTTC CASSSSGASYEQYF
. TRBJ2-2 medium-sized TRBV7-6 TGTGCCAGCAGCTTGGGGGAAAGGGGAACCGGGGAGCTGTTTTTT CASSLGERGTGELFF
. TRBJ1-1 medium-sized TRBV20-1 TGCAGTGCTAGAGATTATTCGGGGGACACTGAAGCTTTCTTT CSARDYSGDTEAFF
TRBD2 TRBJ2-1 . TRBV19 TGTGCCAGTAGTACAACTAGCGGGGGGAACGATGAGCAGTTCTTC CASSTTSGGNDEQFF
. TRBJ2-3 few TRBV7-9 TGTGCCAGCAGCTTAGAGGCTGGACGGCGGTATTTT CASSLEAGRRYF
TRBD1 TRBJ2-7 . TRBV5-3 TGTGCCAGAAGCTCAGGACAGGGGCACCCCCCCTACGAGCAGTACTTC CARSSGQGHPPYEQYF
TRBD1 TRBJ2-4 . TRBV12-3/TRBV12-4 TGTGCCAGCAGCCTAGGGACAGGGGGCTTTAGAGCCAAAAACATTCAGTACTTC CASSLGTGGFRAKNIQYF
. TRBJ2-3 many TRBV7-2 TGTGCCAGCAGCTTCCCAAAGACCACCTTCCCTGATACGCAGTATTTT CASSFPKTTFPDTQYF
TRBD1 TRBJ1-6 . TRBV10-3 TGTGCCACCGGACAGGGTAATTCACCCCTCCACTTT CATGQGNSPLHF
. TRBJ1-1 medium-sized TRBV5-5 TGTGCCAGCAGCTTCGGCCCAGGGTCTGAAGCTTTCTTT CASSFGPGSEAFF
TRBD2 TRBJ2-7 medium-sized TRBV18 TGTGCCAGCTCACCACAGCTCCTAGCGGGCAGCTACGAGCAGTACTTC CASSPQLLAGSYEQYF
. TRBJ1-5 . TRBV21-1 TGTGCCAGCAGCAAAGTAAAACACTTAGATCAGCCCCAGCATTTT CASSKVKHLDQPQHF
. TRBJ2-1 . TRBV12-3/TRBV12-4 TGTGCCAGCAGTTTATTGGGGCAGGGACTTTACAATGAGCAGTTCTTC CASSLLGQGLYNEQFF
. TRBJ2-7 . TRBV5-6 TGCGCCAGCAGCCACCCCGCGACAGTCAGCGAGCAGTACTTC CASSHPATVSEQYF
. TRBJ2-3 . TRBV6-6 TGTGCCAGCAGTTACCCGGCAGAGGGCACAGATACGCAGTATTTT CASSYPAEGTDTQYF
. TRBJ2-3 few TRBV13 TGTGCCAGCAGCCCCGGACAGTTCACAGATACGCAGTATTTT CASSPGQFTDTQYF
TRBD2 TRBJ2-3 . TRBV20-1 TGCAGTGCTAGCGGGGGGGGAGGAGATACGCAGTATTTT CSASGGGGDTQYF
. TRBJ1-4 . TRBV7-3 TGTGCCAGCAGCTTAGGTGGGGGTGCTAATGAAAAACTGTTTTTT CASSLGGGANEKLFF
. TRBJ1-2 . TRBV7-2 TGTGCCAGCAGCCCCGGGACGGCAAACGGCTACACCTTC CASSPGTANGYTF
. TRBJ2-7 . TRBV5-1 TGCGCCAGCAGCTTGGCCAGCCTAGCACACGAGCAGTACTTC CASSLASLAHEQYF
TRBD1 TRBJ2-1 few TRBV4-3 TGCGCCAGCAGCCCTGACAGGGTTGGGAATGAGCAGTTCTTC CASSPDRVGNEQFF
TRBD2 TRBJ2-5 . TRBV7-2 TGCGCCAGCAGCCAAGAGGAACTAGCGAGGGAGACCCAGTACTTC CASSQEELARETQYF
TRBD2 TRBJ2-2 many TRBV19 TGTGCCAGTAGTATTAGCGGGGGGGCGACCGGGGAGCTGTTTTTT CASSISGGATGELFF
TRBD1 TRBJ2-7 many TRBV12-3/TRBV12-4 TGTGCCAGCACCCGTGGGACAGCCTACGAGCAGTACTTC CASTRGTAYEQYF
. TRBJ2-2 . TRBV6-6 TGTGCCAGCAGTTCTTATAATTCCTACATCACCGGGGAGCTGTTTTTT CASSSYNSYITGELFF